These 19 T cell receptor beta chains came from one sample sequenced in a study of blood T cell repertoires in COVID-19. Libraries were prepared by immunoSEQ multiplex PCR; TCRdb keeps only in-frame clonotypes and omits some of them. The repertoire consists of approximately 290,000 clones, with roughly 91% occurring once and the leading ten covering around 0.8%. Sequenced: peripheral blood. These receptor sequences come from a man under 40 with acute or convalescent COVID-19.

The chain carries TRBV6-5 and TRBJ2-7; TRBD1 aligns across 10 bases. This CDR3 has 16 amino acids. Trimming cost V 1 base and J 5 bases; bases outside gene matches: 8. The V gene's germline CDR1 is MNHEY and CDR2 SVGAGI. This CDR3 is CASSYYLRDRGDEQYF. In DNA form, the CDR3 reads TGTGCCAGCAGTTACTATCTCCGGGACAGGGGCGACGAGCAGTACTTC.

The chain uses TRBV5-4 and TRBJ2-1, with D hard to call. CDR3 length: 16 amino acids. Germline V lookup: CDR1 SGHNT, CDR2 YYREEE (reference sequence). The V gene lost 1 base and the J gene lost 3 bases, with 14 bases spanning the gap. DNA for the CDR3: TGTGCCAGCAGCTTGAGGCAGTACTACAACTACAATGAGCAGTTCTTC. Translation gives CASSLRQYYNYNEQFF.

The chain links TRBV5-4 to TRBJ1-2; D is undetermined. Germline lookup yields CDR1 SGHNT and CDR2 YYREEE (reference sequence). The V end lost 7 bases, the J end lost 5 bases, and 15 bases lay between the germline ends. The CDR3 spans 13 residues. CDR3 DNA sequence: TGTGCCAGCCGTCGACCCGAGCGGTATGGCTACACCTTC. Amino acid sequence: CASRRPERYGYTF.

The CDR3 bases are TGCGCCAGCAAAGCTGTTAGGGGGTTGGATACGCAGTATTTT. Residues: CASKAVRGLDTQYF. The genes are TRBV5-1 and TRBJ2-3; the D gene is possibly TRBD1 (6 bases). V was trimmed by 6 bases and J by 6 bases, leaving 17 bases between them. Germline CDR1 is SGHRS and CDR2 is YFSETQ. This CDR3 is built from 14 residues.

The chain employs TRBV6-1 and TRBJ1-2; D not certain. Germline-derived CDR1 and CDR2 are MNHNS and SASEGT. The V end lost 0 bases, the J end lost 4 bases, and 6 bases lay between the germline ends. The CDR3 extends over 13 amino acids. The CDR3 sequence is CASSEASLYGYTF. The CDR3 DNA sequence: TGTGCCAGCAGTGAAGCTTCCCTCTATGGCTACACCTTC.

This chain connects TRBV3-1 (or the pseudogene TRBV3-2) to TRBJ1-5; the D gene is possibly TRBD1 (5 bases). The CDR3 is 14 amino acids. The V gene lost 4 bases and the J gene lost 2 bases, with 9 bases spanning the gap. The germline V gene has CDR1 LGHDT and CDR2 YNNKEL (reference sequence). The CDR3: CASSLGVGNQPQHF. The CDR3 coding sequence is TGTGCCAGCAGCCTAGGGGTAGGCAATCAGCCCCAGCATTTT.

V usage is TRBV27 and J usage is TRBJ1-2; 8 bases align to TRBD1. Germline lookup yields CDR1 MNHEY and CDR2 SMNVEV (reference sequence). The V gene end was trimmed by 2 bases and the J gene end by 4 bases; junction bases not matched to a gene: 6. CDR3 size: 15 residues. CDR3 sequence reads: CASSLIPGGGYGYTF. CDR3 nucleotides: TGTGCCAGCAGTTTAATACCAGGGGGCGGCTATGGCTACACCTTC.

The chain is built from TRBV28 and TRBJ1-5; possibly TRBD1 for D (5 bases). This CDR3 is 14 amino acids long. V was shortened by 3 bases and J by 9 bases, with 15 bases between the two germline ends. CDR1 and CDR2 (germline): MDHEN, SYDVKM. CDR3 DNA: TGTGCCAGCAGTTTGTCGCAGGGCTTGAGGCCCCAGCATTTT. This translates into CASSLSQGLRPQHF. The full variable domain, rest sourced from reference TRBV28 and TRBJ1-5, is DVKVTQSSRYLVKRTGEKVFLECVQDMDHENMFWYRQDPGLGLRLIYFSYDVKMKEKGDIPEGYSVSREKKERFSLILESASTNQTSMYLCASSLSQGLRPQHFGDGTRLSIL.

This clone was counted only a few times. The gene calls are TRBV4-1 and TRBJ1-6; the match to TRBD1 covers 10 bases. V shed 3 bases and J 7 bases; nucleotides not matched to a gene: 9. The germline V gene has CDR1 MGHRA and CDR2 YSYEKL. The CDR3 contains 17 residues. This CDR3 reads CASSHPPGQGWNSPLHF. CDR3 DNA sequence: TGCGCCAGCAGCCATCCTCCGGGACAGGGGTGGAATTCACCCCTCCACTTT.

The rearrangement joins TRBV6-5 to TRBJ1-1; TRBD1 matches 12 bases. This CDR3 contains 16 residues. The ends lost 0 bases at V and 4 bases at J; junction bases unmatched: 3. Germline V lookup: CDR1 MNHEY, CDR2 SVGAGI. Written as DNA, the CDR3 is TGTGCCAGCAGTTACTCGGGACAGGGGGCGCGCACTGAAGCTTTCTTT. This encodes CASSYSGQGARTEAFF.

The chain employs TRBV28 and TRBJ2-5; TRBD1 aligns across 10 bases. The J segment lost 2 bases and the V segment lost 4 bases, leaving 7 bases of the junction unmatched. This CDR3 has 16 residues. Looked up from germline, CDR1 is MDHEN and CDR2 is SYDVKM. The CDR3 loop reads CASSWIPGQGQETQYF. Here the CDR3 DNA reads TGTGCCAGCAGTTGGATACCGGGACAGGGGCAAGAGACCCAGTACTTC.

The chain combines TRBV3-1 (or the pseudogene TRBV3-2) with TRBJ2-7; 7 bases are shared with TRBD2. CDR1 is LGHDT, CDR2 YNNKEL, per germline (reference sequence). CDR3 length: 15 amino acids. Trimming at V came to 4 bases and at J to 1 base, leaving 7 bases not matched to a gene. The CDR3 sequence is CASSLGTGGSYEQYF. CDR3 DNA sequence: TGTGCCAGCAGCCTAGGGACCGGGGGGTCCTACGAGCAGTACTTC.

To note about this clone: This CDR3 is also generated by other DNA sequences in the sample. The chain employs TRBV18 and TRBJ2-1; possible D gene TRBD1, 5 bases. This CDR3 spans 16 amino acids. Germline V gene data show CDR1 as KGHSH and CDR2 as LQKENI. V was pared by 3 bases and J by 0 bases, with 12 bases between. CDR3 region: CASSPPRQSSYNEQFF. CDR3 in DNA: TGTGCCAGCTCACCCCCAAGACAGAGCTCCTACAATGAGCAGTTCTTC.

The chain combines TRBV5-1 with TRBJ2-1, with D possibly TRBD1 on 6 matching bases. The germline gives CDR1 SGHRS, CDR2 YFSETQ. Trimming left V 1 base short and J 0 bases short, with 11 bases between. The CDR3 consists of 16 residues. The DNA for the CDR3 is TGCGCCAGCAGCTTGTTTTTACAGGGCTCCTACAATGAGCAGTTCTTC. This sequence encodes CASSLFLQGSYNEQFF.

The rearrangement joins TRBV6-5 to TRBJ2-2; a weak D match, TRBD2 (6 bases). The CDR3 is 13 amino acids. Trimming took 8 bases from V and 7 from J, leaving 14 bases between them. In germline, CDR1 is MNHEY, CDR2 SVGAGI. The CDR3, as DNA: TGTGCCAGCGCCTTCCGGGAGATCGGGGAGCTGTTTTTT. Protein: CASAFREIGELFF.

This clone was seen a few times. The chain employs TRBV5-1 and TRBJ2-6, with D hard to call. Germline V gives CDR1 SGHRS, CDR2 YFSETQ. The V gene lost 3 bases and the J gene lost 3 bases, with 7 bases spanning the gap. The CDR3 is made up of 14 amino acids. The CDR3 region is CASSWAVGANVLTF. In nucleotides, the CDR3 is TGCGCCAGCAGCTGGGCCGTTGGGGCCAACGTCCTGACTTTC.

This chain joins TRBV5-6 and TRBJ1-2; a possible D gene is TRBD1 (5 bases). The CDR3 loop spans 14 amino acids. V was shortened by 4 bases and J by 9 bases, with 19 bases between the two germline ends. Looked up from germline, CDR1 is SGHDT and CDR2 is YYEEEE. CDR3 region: CASSLQHGTQSYTF. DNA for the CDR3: TGTGCCAGCAGCCTACAGCACGGGACTCAAAGCTACACCTTC. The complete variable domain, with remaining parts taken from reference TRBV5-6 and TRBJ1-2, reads DAGVTQSPTHLIKTRGQQVTLRCSPKSGHDTVSWYQQALGQGPQFIFQYYEEEERQRGNFPDRFSGHQFPNYSSELNVNALLLGDSALYLCASSLQHGTQSYTFGSGTRLTVV.

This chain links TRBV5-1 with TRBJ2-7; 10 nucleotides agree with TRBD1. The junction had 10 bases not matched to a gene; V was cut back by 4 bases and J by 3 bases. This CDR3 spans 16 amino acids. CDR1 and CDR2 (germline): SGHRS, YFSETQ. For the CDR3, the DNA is TGCGCCAGCAGCCCAAAGTTCGGGACAGGGGACTACGAGCAGTACTTC. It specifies CASSPKFGTGDYEQYF.

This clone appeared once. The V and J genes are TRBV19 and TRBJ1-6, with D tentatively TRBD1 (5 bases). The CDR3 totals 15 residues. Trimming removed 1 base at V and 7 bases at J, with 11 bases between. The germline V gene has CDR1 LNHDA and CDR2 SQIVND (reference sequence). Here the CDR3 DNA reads TGTGCCAGTAGTATAGGATCAGGGCCAAATTCACCCCTCCACTTT. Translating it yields CASSIGSGPNSPLHF.